This T cell receptor beta chain was sequenced in a study of T cells in Graves' hyperthyroidism and ophthalmopathy. The CDR3 is 17 amino acids. Germline V gives CDR1 LNHNV, CDR2 YYDKDF (reference sequence). V was pared by 1 base and J by 0 bases, with 14 bases between. Researchers took RNA transcripts and amplified the TCR beta CDR3 regions from them. The HTBI primer set served for first-round RT-PCR of the TCR CDR3. TCRdb reprocessed the multiplex PCR reads via MiXCR and lists one record per CDR3 protein. The repertoire holds approximately 300,000 distinct CDR3 sequences, with 15% to 20% as singletons. Together with thyroid ultrasound, orbital computed tomography, serum thyroxine and TRAb, clinical symptoms were used for diagnoses. Findings and caveats of the study: Among thyroid clonotypes expanded above 0.001, most also appeared in blood.

Details on this clonotype: The antigen remains undetermined.

The chain combines TRBV15 with TRBJ2-3; D remains ambiguous. This clonotype was obtained from a woman aged 55-70 years with Graves' ophthalmopathy. Material: blood. The CDR3 region is CATSRVLMAKSTDTQYF. As DNA, the CDR3 is TGTGCCACCAGCAGAGTCTTAATGGCGAAGAGCACAGATACGCAGTATTTT.